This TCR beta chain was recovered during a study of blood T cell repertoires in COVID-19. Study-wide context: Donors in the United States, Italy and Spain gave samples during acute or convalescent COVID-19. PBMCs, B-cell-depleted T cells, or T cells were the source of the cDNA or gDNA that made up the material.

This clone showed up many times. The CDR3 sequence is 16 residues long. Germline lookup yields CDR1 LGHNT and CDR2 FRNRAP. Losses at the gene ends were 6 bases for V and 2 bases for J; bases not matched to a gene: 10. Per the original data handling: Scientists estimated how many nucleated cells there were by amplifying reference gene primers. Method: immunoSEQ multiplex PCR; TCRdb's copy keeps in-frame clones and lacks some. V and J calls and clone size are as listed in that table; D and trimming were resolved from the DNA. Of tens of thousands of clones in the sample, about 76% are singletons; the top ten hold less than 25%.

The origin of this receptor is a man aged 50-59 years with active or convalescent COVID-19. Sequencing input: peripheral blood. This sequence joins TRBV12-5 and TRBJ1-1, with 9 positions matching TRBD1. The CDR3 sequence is CASGSTRTGANTEAFF. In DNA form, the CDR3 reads TGTGCTAGTGGATCCACCAGGACAGGGGCCAACACTGAAGCTTTCTTT.